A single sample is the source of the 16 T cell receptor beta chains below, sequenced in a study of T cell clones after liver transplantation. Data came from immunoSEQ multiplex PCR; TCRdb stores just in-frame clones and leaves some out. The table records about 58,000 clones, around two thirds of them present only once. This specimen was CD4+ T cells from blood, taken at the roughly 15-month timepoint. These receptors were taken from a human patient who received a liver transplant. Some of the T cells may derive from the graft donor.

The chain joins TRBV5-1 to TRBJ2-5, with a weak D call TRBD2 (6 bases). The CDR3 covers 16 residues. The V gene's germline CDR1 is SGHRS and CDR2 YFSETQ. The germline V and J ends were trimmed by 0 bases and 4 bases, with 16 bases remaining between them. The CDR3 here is CASSLDTGVVRETQYF. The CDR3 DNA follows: TGCGCCAGCAGCTTGGATACGGGGGTGGTGAGAGAGACCCAGTACTTC. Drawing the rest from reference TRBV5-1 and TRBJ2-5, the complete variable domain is KAGVTQTPRYLIKTRGQQVTLSCSPISGHRSVSWYQQTPGQGLQFLFEYFSETQRNKGNFPGRFSGRQFSNSRSEMNVSTLELGDSALYLCASSLDTGVVRETQYFGPGTRLLVL.

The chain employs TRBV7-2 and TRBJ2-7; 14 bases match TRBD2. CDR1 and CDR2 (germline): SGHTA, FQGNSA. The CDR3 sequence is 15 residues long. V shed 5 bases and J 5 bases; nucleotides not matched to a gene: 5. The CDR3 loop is CASSPQGLAGDEQYF. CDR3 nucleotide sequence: TGTGCCAGCAGCCCGCAGGGACTAGCGGGGGACGAGCAGTACTTC.

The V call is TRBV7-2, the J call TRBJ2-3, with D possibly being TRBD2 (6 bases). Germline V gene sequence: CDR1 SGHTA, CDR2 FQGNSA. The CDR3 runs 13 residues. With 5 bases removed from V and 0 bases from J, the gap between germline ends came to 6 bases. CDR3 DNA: TGTGCCAGCAGCAGCGGGAGCACAGATACGCAGTATTTT. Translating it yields CASSSGSTDTQYF. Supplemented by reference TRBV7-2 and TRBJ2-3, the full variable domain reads GAGVSQSPSNKVTEKGKDVELRCDPISGHTALYWYRQSLGQGLEFLIYFQGNSAPDKSGLPSDRFSAERTGGSVSTLTIQRTQQEDSAVYLCASSSGSTDTQYFGPGTRLTVL.

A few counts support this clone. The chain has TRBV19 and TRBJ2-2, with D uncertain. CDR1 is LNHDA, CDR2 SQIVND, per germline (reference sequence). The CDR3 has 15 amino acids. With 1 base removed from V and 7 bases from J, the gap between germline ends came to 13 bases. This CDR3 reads CASSIGSFLNGELFF. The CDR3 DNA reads TGTGCCAGTAGTATAGGTAGCTTTCTAAACGGGGAGCTGTTTTTT.

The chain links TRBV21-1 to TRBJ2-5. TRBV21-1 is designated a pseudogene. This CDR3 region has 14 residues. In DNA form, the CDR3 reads TGTGCCAGCACCCGTTCAGTGGGGAAAGAGACCCAGTACTTC. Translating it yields CASTRSVGKETQYF.

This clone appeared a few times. The CDR3 bases are TGTGCCAGCAGCCTCTGGACAGGGGGCCAAGAGACCCAGTACTTC. Translated: CASSLWTGGQETQYF. The chain employs TRBV7-9 and TRBJ2-5; 10 nucleotides align to TRBD1. The germline CDR1 and CDR2 sequences are SEHNR and FQNEAQ (reference sequence). This CDR3 is built from 15 residues. The J segment lost 1 base and the V segment lost 5 bases, leaving 4 bases of the junction unmatched.

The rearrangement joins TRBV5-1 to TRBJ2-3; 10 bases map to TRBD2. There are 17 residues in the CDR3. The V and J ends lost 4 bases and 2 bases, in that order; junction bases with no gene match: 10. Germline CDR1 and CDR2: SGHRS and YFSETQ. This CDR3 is CASSRSTSGVITDTQYF. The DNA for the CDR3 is TGCGCCAGCAGCCGGTCCACTAGCGGGGTTATCACAGATACGCAGTATTTT.

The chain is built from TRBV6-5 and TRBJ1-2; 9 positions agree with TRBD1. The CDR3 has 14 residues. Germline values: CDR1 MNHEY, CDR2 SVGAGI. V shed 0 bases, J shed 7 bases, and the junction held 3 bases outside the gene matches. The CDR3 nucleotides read TGTGCCAGCAGTTACTCAACAGGGGGCTTTGGCTACACCTTC. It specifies CASSYSTGGFGYTF.

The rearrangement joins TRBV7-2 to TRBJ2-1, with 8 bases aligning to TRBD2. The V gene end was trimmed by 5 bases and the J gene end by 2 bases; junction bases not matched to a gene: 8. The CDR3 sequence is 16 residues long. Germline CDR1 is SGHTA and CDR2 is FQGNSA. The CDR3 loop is CASSPDGGRTYNEQFF. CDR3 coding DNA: TGTGCCAGCAGCCCCGATGGCGGGAGGACCTACAATGAGCAGTTCTTC.

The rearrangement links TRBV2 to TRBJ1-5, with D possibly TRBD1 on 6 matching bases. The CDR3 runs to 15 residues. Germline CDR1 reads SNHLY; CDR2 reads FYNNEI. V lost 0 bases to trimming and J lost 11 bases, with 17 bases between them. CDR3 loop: CASSEAQGLFNSQHF. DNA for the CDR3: TGTGCCAGCAGTGAAGCTCAGGGGCTGTTCAATTCCCAGCATTTT.

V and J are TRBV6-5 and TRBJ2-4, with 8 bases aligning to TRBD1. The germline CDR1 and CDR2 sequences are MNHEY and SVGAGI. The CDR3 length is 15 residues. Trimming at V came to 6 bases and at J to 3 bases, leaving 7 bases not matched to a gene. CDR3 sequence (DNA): TGTGCCAGCAGGTCCGGACAGGGCGGCAAAAACATTCAGTACTTC. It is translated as CASRSGQGGKNIQYF.

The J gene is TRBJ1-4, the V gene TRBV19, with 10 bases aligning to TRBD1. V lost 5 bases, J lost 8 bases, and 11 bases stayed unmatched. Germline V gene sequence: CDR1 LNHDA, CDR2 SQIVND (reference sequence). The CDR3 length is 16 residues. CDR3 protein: CASSFRQGAVGEKLFF. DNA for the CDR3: TGTGCCAGTAGTTTTAGACAGGGGGCAGTAGGGGAAAAACTGTTTTTT.

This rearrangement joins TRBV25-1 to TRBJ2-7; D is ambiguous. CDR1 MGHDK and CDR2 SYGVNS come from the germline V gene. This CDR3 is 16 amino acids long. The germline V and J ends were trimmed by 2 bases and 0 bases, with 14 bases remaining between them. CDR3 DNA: TGTGCCAGCAGTGAACCCTTACTGGAAAGCTCCTACGAGCAGTACGTC. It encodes CASSEPLLESSYEQYV.

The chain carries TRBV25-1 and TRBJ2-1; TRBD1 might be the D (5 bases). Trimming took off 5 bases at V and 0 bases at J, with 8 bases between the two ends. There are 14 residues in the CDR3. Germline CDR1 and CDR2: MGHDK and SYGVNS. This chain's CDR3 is CASSPTVSYNEQFF. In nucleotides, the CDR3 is TGTGCCAGCAGTCCGACAGTCTCCTACAATGAGCAGTTCTTC.

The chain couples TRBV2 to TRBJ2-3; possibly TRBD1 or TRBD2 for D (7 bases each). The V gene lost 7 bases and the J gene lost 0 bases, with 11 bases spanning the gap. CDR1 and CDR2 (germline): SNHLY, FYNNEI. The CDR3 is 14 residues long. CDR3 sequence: CASIQGGSTDTQYF. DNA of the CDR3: TGTGCCAGCATTCAGGGGGGGAGCACAGATACGCAGTATTTT.

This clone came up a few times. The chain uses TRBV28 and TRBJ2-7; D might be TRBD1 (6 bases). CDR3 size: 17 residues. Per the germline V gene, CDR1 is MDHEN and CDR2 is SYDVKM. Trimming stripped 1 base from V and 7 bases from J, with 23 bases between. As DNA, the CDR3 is TGTGCCAGCAGTTTATCCCAAGGGGGACCCTCATCGGGGGAGCAGTACTTC. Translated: CASSLSQGGPSSGEQYF.